This entry lists 2 T cell receptor beta chains sequenced from one sample in a study of blood T cells in healthy people across ages. Alongside a J-beta primer mix, a sample-barcoded 5' primer served in a second PCR lasting about 6 to 12 cycles. TCRdb processed the 5' RACE reads anew with MiXCR; each CDR3 protein has one entry. The sample lists approximately 690,000 distinct CDR3 sequences; around two fifths were seen once. What was sequenced was blood. These receptor sequences come from an elderly man in good health.

The genes are TRBV11-2 and TRBJ2-7, with TRBD1 matching over 7 bases. Unmatched junction bases numbered 8, after V lost 2 bases and J lost 4 bases. The CDR3 length is 15 residues. Looked up from germline, CDR1 is SGHAT and CDR2 is FQNNGV. Here the CDR3 reads CASSLWQGVGYEQYF. The DNA for the CDR3 is TGTGCCAGCAGCTTATGGCAGGGGGTCGGGTACGAGCAGTACTTC.

This clonotype was observed a few times. The chain uses TRBV3-1 and TRBJ2-5; D not certain. The CDR3 covers 12 residues. Trimming pared 2 bases from V and 5 bases from J, leaving 6 bases between. Per germline, CDR1 LGHDT and CDR2 YNNKEL (reference sequence). Written as DNA, the CDR3 is TGTGCCAGCAGCCAACCAGAGGAGACCCAGTACTTC. It codes for CASSQPEETQYF.